What follows are 5 T cell receptor beta chains derived from one specimen sequenced in a study of PD-L1 blockade in urothelial cancer. TCRdb keeps only in-frame clones here, not all; method: immunoSEQ multiplex PCR. The sample yields 70,000 to 80,000 clones, around four fifths seen once. Time point given: pretreatment peripheral blood. This specimen was PBMCs, taken around atezolizumab (anti-PD-L1) treatment. The receptors were sampled from a man aged 40-55 years with urothelial cancer.

This clone was detected once. The chain recombines TRBV2 with TRBJ2-7; 7 bases align to TRBD1. This CDR3 region has 14 residues. Trimming at V came to 5 bases and at J to 6 bases, leaving 10 bases not matched to a gene. Germline assignment: CDR1 SNHLY and CDR2 FYNNEI. The CDR3 DNA follows: TGTGCCAGCAGTCGGGACAGTCCCCCAAGCGAGCAGTACTTC. It is translated as CASSRDSPPSEQYF. The full variable domain, in which reference TRBV2 and TRBJ2-7 provide the parts outside the CDR3, is EPEVTQTPSHQVTQMGQEVILRCVPISNHLYFYWYRQILGQKVEFLVSFYNNEISEKSEIFDDQFSVERPDGSNFTLKIRSTKLEDSAMYFCASSRDSPPSEQYFGPGTRLTVT.

The chain couples TRBV6-1 to TRBJ2-5, with a tentative D call TRBD2 (5 bases). The germline CDR1 and CDR2 sequences are MNHNS and SASEGT. The CDR3 sequence is 16 residues long. V was clipped by 4 bases and J by 5 bases, with 20 bases between them. DNA for the CDR3: TGTGCCAGCAGTGCTAATAGCGCCCAGAGCCAGGAGACCCAGTACTTC. Residues: CASSANSAQSQETQYF.

The V gene is TRBV6-5, the J gene TRBJ2-7; D possibly corresponds to TRBD1 (5 bases). This CDR3 is built from 11 residues. With 4 bases removed from V and 9 bases from J, the gap between germline ends came to 10 bases. Germline V gene sequence: CDR1 MNHEY, CDR2 SVGAGI. The CDR3 sequence: CASSFRGRQYF. CDR3 nucleotides: TGTGCCAGCAGTTTTAGGGGTAGGCAGTACTTC.

The V and J genes are TRBV18 and TRBJ1-2; 8 nucleotides line up with TRBD1. Unmatched junction bases numbered 10, after V lost 4 bases and J lost 3 bases. The CDR3 runs 16 residues. CDR1 KGHSH and CDR2 LQKENI come from the germline V gene. The CDR3 protein is CASSRNPTGVDYGYTF. The CDR3 DNA sequence: TGTGCCAGCTCACGGAACCCGACAGGGGTGGACTATGGCTACACCTTC.

In DNA form, the CDR3 reads TGCGCCAGCAGCCTTCCCGGGACTAAAAAGGGGGTCGAGCAGTTCTTC. As protein: CASSLPGTKKGVEQFF. The genes are TRBV4-1 and TRBJ2-1, with D maybe TRBD2 (7 bases). Germline V lookup: CDR1 MGHRA, CDR2 YSYEKL. V was pared by 4 bases and J by 10 bases, with 23 bases between. The CDR3 loop spans 16 amino acids.